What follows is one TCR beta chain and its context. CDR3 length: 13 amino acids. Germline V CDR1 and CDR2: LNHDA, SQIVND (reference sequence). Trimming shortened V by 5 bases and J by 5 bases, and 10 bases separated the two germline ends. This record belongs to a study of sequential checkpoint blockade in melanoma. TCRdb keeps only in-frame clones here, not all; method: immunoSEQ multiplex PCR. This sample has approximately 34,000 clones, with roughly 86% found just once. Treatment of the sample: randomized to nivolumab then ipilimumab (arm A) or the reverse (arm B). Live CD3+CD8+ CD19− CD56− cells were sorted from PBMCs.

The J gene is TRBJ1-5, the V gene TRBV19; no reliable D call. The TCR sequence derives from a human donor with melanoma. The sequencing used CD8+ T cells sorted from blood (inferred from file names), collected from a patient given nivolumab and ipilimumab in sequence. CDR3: CASSPSKYQPQHF. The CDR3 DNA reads TGTGCCAGTAGTCCGTCTAAGTATCAGCCCCAGCATTTT.